Presented here are 22 T cell receptor beta chains from one specimen sequenced in a study of blood T cell repertoires in COVID-19. Assay used: immunoSEQ multiplex PCR; TCRdb lists only in-frame clones, some missing. The repertoire holds 200,000 to 300,000 clones, with roughly four fifths as singletons. Sequencing used peripheral blood. Source of these receptors: a woman aged 80 or over with COVID-19, enrolled during active disease.

The chain couples TRBV7-2 to TRBJ1-3; D unclear. This CDR3 spans 15 amino acids. CDR1 is SGHTA and CDR2 is FQGNSA in the germline V gene. V was pared by 1 base and J by 4 bases, with 11 bases between. The CDR3 DNA is TGTGCCAGCAGCTTAGTTCAGGCCCCCGGAAACACCATATATTTT. Translated: CASSLVQAPGNTIYF.

This rearrangement joins TRBV7-2 to TRBJ2-1; D call uncertain. This CDR3 has 12 residues. The V end lost 5 bases, the J end lost 9 bases, and 11 bases lay between the germline ends. Germline V lookup: CDR1 SGHTA, CDR2 FQGNSA. Here the CDR3 reads CASSDFGVEQFF. The CDR3 region has the DNA TGTGCCAGCAGCGACTTCGGTGTTGAGCAGTTCTTC.

The J gene is TRBJ2-7, the V gene TRBV27, with D possibly matching TRBD2 (6 bases). V was trimmed by 2 bases and J by 1 base, leaving 15 bases between them. The CDR3 covers 16 residues. Germline V lookup: CDR1 MNHEY, CDR2 SMNVEV (reference sequence). The CDR3 region has the DNA TGTGCCAGCAGTTTAGGGGGGACTCATGTTTCCTACGAGCAGTACTTC. It is translated as CASSLGGTHVSYEQYF.

The genes are TRBV3-1 (or the pseudogene TRBV3-2) and TRBJ2-7; D not certain. From germline, CDR1 is LGHDT and CDR2 YNNKEL (reference sequence). The CDR3 consists of 13 residues. The V end was cut by 6 bases, the J end by 0 bases, with 9 bases between. The CDR3 spells CASRHSFSYEQYF. The CDR3 DNA reads TGTGCCAGCAGGCACTCCTTCTCCTACGAGCAGTACTTC.

The chain carries TRBV5-5 and TRBJ1-1; D is unclear. CDR3 length equals 15 residues. Per germline, CDR1 SGHKS and CDR2 YYEKEE (reference sequence). V was pared by 0 bases and J by 1 base, with 10 bases between. The CDR3 sequence: CASSLVNSGNTEAFF. CDR3 bases: TGTGCCAGCAGCTTGGTGAATTCAGGGAACACTGAAGCTTTCTTT.

The genes are TRBV12-3 or TRBV12-4 and TRBJ2-7, with 7 bases aligning to TRBD2. V trimming: 3 bases; J trimming: 5 bases; junction bases outside the gene matches: 4. The CDR3 runs to 13 residues. The CDR3 loop reads CASSFAGRNEQYF. CDR3 in DNA: TGTGCCAGCAGTTTTGCCGGGAGGAACGAGCAGTACTTC.

CDR3 sequence: CASTPLGYNEQFF. In nucleotides, the CDR3 is TGTGCCAGCACTCCCCTCGGGTACAATGAGCAGTTCTTC. The rearrangement joins TRBV6-6 to TRBJ2-1, with D uncertain. CDR1 MNHNY and CDR2 SVGAGI come from the germline V gene (reference sequence). V lost 7 bases and J lost 4, with 11 bases in between. The CDR3 has 13 amino acids.

This CDR3 is CSVDAGVNIQYF. In nucleotides, the CDR3 is TGCAGCGTTGATGCCGGGGTAAACATTCAGTACTTC. The chain employs TRBV29-1 and TRBJ2-4; maybe TRBD2 (5 bases). CDR1 SQVTM and CDR2 ANQGSEA come from the germline V gene. The CDR3 is 12 amino acids. V lost 3 bases and J 6 bases, leaving 9 bases between the germline ends.

The J gene is TRBJ2-6, the V gene TRBV30; D gene ambiguous. CDR1 and CDR2 (germline): GTSNPN, SVGIG (reference sequence). V lost 2 bases, J lost 1 base, and 6 bases lay in between. This CDR3 region has 14 residues. The CDR3 DNA reads TGTGCCTGGAGTCCCAGTTCTGGGGCCAACGTCCTGACTTTC. Translated: CAWSPSSGANVLTF.

The gene calls are TRBV5-4 and TRBJ2-3, with 7 bases matching TRBD2. This CDR3 is 14 amino acids long. The germline V gene has CDR1 SGHNT and CDR2 YYREEE (reference sequence). Trimming removed 0 bases from V and 5 bases from J; junction bases left unmatched: 3. CDR3 amino acids: CASSLEAGIDTQYF. The CDR3 region has the DNA TGTGCCAGCAGCTTGGAAGCGGGGATAGATACGCAGTATTTT.

The chain uses TRBV30 and TRBJ1-2; D might be TRBD1 (5 bases). CDR3 length: 15 residues. V was clipped by 0 bases and J by 2 bases, with 13 bases between them. CDR1 and CDR2 (germline): GTSNPN, SVGIG (reference sequence). The CDR3 DNA is TGTGCCTGGAGTGTATGGCAGGGTACAAACTATGGCTACACCTTC. It is translated as CAWSVWQGTNYGYTF.

The rearrangement joins TRBV10-3 to TRBJ1-1; possibly TRBD1 for D (6 bases). CDR1 and CDR2 from the germline V gene are ENHRY and SYGVKD. Trimming pared 6 bases from V and 1 base from J, leaving 18 bases between. The CDR3 is 16 amino acids. This CDR3 reads CAISATGLFGNTEAFF. As DNA, the CDR3 is TGTGCCATCAGCGCTACAGGGCTTTTTGGGAACACTGAAGCTTTCTTT.

V gene TRBV4-3 combines with J gene TRBJ1-2; 8 bases match TRBD1. With 1 base clipped from V and 2 bases from J, the junction kept 0 bases outside the gene matches. The CDR3 covers 14 residues. In germline, CDR1 is LGHNA, CDR2 YSLEER. CDR3 region: CASSQGTGNYGYTF. CDR3 sequence (DNA): TGCGCCAGCAGCCAAGGGACAGGGAACTATGGCTACACCTTC.

The gene calls are TRBV19 and TRBJ1-1, with 7 positions matching TRBD1. V was clipped by 7 bases and J by 2 bases; unmatched bases: 10. Germline V gene sequence: CDR1 LNHDA, CDR2 SQIVND (reference sequence). The CDR3 sequence is 15 residues long. The CDR3 nucleotides are TGTGCCAGTAAGGGCAGGGGGACCTTCAACACTGAAGCTTTCTTT. Protein sequence: CASKGRGTFNTEAFF.

The chain joins TRBV18 to TRBJ1-2; D is ambiguous. CDR3 length: 14 amino acids. Germline V gene lookup returns CDR1 KGHSH and CDR2 LQKENI. V lost 0 bases, J lost 8 bases, and 13 bases lay in between. CDR3 amino acids: CASSPPVQVEGYTF. In nucleotides, the CDR3 is TGTGCCAGCTCACCACCGGTCCAGGTGGAAGGCTACACCTTC.

This clone was detected only once. The chain couples TRBV7-3 to TRBJ1-5, with 7 bases identical to TRBD1. This CDR3 contains 13 residues. Germline values: CDR1 SGHTA, CDR2 FQGTGA. V shed 5 bases and J 3 bases; nucleotides not matched to a gene: 1. The CDR3 DNA sequence: TGTGCCAGCAGCACAGGGGCCAATCAGCCCCAGCATTTT. It translates to CASSTGANQPQHF. Complete variable domain (other parts from reference TRBV7-3 and TRBJ1-5): GAGVSQTPSNKVTEKGKYVELRCDPISGHTALYWYRQSLGQGPEFLIYFQGTGAADDSGLPNDRFFAVRPEGSVSTLKIQRTERGDSAVYLCASSTGANQPQHFGDGTRLSIL.

The chain uses TRBV5-1 and TRBJ1-6; TRBD1 is a possible D gene (5 bases). Trimming pared 0 bases from V and 0 bases from J, leaving 13 bases between. This CDR3 has 18 amino acids. CDR1 is SGHRS, CDR2 YFSETQ, per germline. This CDR3 is CASSLGDFLSSYNSPLHF. The CDR3 coding sequence is TGCGCCAGCAGCTTGGGGGACTTTTTAAGCTCCTATAATTCACCCCTCCACTTT.

The chain joins TRBV19 to TRBJ2-1; TRBD1 might be the D (7 bases). Trimming removed 6 bases from V and 9 bases from J, with 12 bases in between. The CDR3 is 12 amino acids. Germline V lookup: CDR1 LNHDA, CDR2 SQIVND (reference sequence). The CDR3 DNA reads as TGTGCCAGTAGCGGGAGACAGGGTGAGCAGTTCTTC. Translation: CASSGRQGEQFF.

The J gene is TRBJ2-6, the V gene TRBV28; D not certain. The CDR3 runs to 17 residues. Germline V CDR1 and CDR2: MDHEN, SYDVKM. V was pared by 4 bases and J by 0 bases, with 13 bases between. The CDR3 reads CASSSSRPGSGANVLTF. Written as DNA, the CDR3 is TGTGCCAGCAGTTCCTCCCGACCGGGCTCTGGGGCCAACGTCCTGACTTTC.

The V and J genes are TRBV5-1 and TRBJ1-2; D perhaps matches TRBD1 (6 bases). Germline V lookup: CDR1 SGHRS, CDR2 YFSETQ. This CDR3 spans 15 amino acids. The ends were cut back, 3 bases at V and 2 bases at J, with 14 bases in the middle. The DNA of the CDR3 is TGCGCCAGCAGCTACAGGGTCGGGGAGAACTATGGCTACACCTTC. This translates into CASSYRVGENYGYTF. The complete variable domain, with remaining parts taken from reference TRBV5-1 and TRBJ1-2, reads KAGVTQTPRYLIKTRGQQVTLSCSPISGHRSVSWYQQTPGQGLQFLFEYFSETQRNKGNFPGRFSGRQFSNSRSEMNVSTLELGDSALYLCASSYRVGENYGYTFGSGTRLTVV.

V usage is TRBV30 and J usage is TRBJ1-1; D might be TRBD1 (5 bases). The CDR3 extends over 13 amino acids. Germline V lookup: CDR1 GTSNPN, CDR2 SVGIG (reference sequence). Trimming shortened V by 3 bases and J by 2 bases, and 10 bases separated the two germline ends. Here the CDR3 reads CAWRSQGNTEAFF. As DNA, the CDR3 is TGTGCCTGGAGAAGCCAGGGAAACACTGAAGCTTTCTTT.

The chain combines TRBV10-1 with TRBJ2-5; a weak D match, TRBD1 (6 bases). CDR1 is WNHNN, CDR2 SYGVQD, per germline (reference sequence). The length of the CDR3 is 20 residues. V shed 0 bases and J shed 5 bases, with 28 bases lying between them. CDR3 in amino acids: CASSESYRAGDASLRETQYF. The DNA for the CDR3 is TGCGCCAGCAGTGAGTCGTACCGGGCAGGGGACGCCTCACTGAGGGAGACCCAGTACTTC.